The clone carrying this T cell receptor beta chain was seen only once. Antigen: not known. The survey-level immunoSEQ assay was used. The assay was immunoSEQ multiplex PCR, and TCRdb's table has in-frame clones only and misses some. The data show around 100,000 clones, roughly 70% seen once. The sample belongs to a study of fetal regulatory T cell absence and autoimmunity. Looking at the study overall: Without clinical diabetes, IPEX patients showed exocrine pancreas autoimmunity.

Notes on the study in general: Pancreas and cord blood did not differ much in TRB family usage.

The V gene's germline CDR1 is GTSNPN and CDR2 SVGIG (reference sequence). This CDR3 spans 14 amino acids. V lost 6 bases to trimming and J lost 6 bases; unmatched junction nucleotides: 9. The sequenced sample consisted of pancreas tissue. The V call is TRBV30, the J call TRBJ2-7; 12 bases line up with TRBD2. This clonotype was sampled from a male donor with IPEX syndrome. The CDR3 DNA reads as TGTGCCTGCCATTTGGTACTAGCGGGGGGCGAGCAGTACTTC. Its protein is CACHLVLAGGEQYF.